The rows below give T cell receptor beta chains drawn from one sample of a study of sequential checkpoint blockade in melanoma. Profiled with immunoSEQ multiplex PCR; TCRdb holds only in-frame clones, not every one. The sample holds 4,500 to 6,000 clones; around 69% are singletons and the top ten take roughly 69%. The sample consisted of CD8+ T cells sorted from blood (inferred from file names), taken from a patient given nivolumab and ipilimumab in sequence. These receptors were collected from a human donor with melanoma. Both conserved end residues are part of each CDR3. Fields, in order: V gene, CDR3 protein.

V gene: TRBV4-1
CDR3 protein: CASSQDRSSGANVLTF

V gene: TRBV30
CDR3 protein: CAWDTGLATHEQYF

V gene: TRBV5-6
CDR3 protein: CASSLAGLDFWGGYTF

V gene: TRBV4-2
CDR3 protein: CASSQAEAEVNTGELFF

V gene: TRBV9
CDR3 protein: CASSVEAGSYNEQFF

V gene: TRBV5-4
CDR3 protein: CASSLYDSMNTEAFF

V gene: TRBV15
CDR3 protein: CATSRANRGETQYF

V gene: TRBV15
CDR3 protein: CATSPTSGETISSYEQYF

V gene: TRBV19
CDR3 protein: CASSPGTGDYEQYF

V gene: TRBV7-9
CDR3 protein: CASSPPSSYEQYF

V gene: TRBV7-6
CDR3 protein: CASSLDTGRGAFF

V gene: TRBV2
CDR3 protein: CASSEGARTEAFF

V gene: TRBV6-4
CDR3 protein: CASSDSVETGGTDTQYF

V gene: TRBV28
CDR3 protein: CASSFTSALNEQYF

V gene: TRBV28
CDR3 protein: CASSLFSSYEQYF

V gene: TRBV6-5
CDR3 protein: CASSVAGPYEQYF

V gene: TRBV9
CDR3 protein: CASSVWTGSSYGYTF

V gene: TRBV19
CDR3 protein: CASSLRQGADTEAFF

V gene: TRBV7-8
CDR3 protein: CASSLGGVSYEQYF

V gene: TRBV6-1
CDR3 protein: CASSELAGGYNEQFF

V gene: TRBV19
CDR3 protein: CASSIDQGTGANVLTF

V gene: TRBV7-9
CDR3 protein: CASSATGAGNEQYF

V gene: TRBV29-1
CDR3 protein: CSVDGTSGIEQYF

V gene: TRBV7-9
CDR3 protein: CASSLTIQETQYF

V gene: TRBV5-6
CDR3 protein: CASSSPQGAPNEKLFF

V gene: TRBV6-5
CDR3 protein: CASSYTTSGDNEQFF